This TCR beta chain was sequenced in a study of shared clonotypes between healthy human individuals. Overall study: Aged 18 to 49, the donors were a couple of women and three men. Three plates each covered CD4 naive and memory; CD8 naive two, CD8 memory one.

Adult donors, all healthy and HIV-negative, had no recent acute infections or vaccinations. The protocol was immunoSEQ multiplex PCR, while the TCRdb copy is restricted to in-frame clones and leaves out a portion. The table shows roughly 2.4 million clones, with approximately 94% occurring only once. Trimming pared 6 bases from V and 12 bases from J, leaving 8 bases between. Germline V CDR1 and CDR2: DFQATT, SNEGSKA (reference sequence). The CDR3 consists of 8 residues. V is TRBV20-1 and J is TRBJ1-2; TRBD1 is a possible D gene (6 bases). The sample consisted of naive CD4+ T cells sorted from blood. Subset specified: CD45RA+ positively selected. This clonotype originated in a man younger than 35 in good health. This chain's CDR3 is CSADRNTF. CDR3 bases: TGCAGTGCAGACAGGAACACCTTC.